A selection of T cell receptor beta chains follows, all from one sample in a study of human T cells and chemical hapten exposure. TCRdb reprocessed the RACE reads via MiXCR and lists one record per CDR3 protein. Among approximately 260,000 distinct CDR3 sequences listed, approximately 8.6% were seen once. The starting material was whole blood, obtained in connection with sensitization to the hapten diphenylcyclopropenone (DPC). These receptors were obtained from a woman aged 40 to 50 with alopecia areata. Some clones in this sample may be carry-over from other donors' samples. Both conserved end residues are part of each CDR3. Not all rows give a size; the values are once, few, many and, for expanded clones, a class.

>TRBJ2-2|many|TRBV27
CASSLRGSGELFF
>TRBJ2-1|.|TRBV6-2/TRBV6-3
CASSSLRGTYNEQFF
>TRBJ1-2|few|TRBV6-5
CASSEGTASVTF
>TRBJ2-7|many|TRBV27
CASSPLAPPPYEQYF
>TRBJ2-7|few|TRBV12-3/TRBV12-4
CASSSGAREQYF
>TRBJ2-3|few|TRBV20-1
CSARVRPADTQYF
>TRBJ1-2|many|TRBV12-3/TRBV12-4
CASSLREGIYTF
>TRBJ2-7|few|TRBV2
CASSLPPSYEQYF
>TRBJ2-7|few|TRBV5-4
CASSLMSGISYEQYF
>TRBJ2-7|many|TRBV29-1
CSVLSGSGFHEQYF
>TRBJ2-1|.|TRBV6-5
CASSIMGLGYNEQFF
>TRBJ2-2|.|TRBV5-4
CASSFSAATGELFF
>TRBJ2-7|.|TRBV6-2/TRBV6-3
CASSFSFSGVLYEQYF
>TRBJ1-5|many|TRBV28
CASSFGNGLPLSAQHF
>TRBJ2-3|.|TRBV28
CASSRASGAASTDTQYF
>TRBJ2-3|.|TRBV10-3
CAISARGSTDTQYF
>TRBJ1-6|.|TRBV28
CASRRTGSNSPLHF
>TRBJ2-7|.|TRBV20-1
CSASGSGVSYEQYF
>TRBJ2-5|few|TRBV29-1
CSADAQREIYQETQYF
>TRBJ2-5|many|TRBV7-2
CASSPGLAGVETQYF
>TRBJ2-7|.|TRBV6-6
CASSPGQGDEQYF
>TRBJ2-3|few|TRBV20-1
CSAPGAWETDTQYF
>TRBJ1-6|.|TRBV12-3/TRBV12-4
CASSLDFTGLVSPLHF
>TRBJ2-4|few|TRBV12-3/TRBV12-4
CASGEAAKNIQYF
>TRBJ2-3|.|TRBV18
CASSALAGVSDTQYF
>TRBJ1-6|few|TRBV7-6
CASSRPFGREEISPLHF
>TRBJ2-7|.|TRBV12-3/TRBV12-4
CASTAPDRREQYF
>TRBJ1-6|few|TRBV30
CAWIQRPGSGSPLHF